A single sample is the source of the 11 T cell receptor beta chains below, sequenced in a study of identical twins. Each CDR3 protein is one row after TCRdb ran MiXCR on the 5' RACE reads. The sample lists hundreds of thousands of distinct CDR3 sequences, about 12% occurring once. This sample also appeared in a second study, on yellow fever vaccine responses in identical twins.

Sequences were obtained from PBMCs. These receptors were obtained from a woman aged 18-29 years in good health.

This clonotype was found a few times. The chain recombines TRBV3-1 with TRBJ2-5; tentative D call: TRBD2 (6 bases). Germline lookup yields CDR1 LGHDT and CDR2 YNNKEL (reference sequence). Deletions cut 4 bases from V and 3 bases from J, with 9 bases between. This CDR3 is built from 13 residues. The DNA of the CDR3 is TGTGCCAGCAGCCGACGACTAGAAGAGACCCAGTACTTC. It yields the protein CASSRRLEETQYF.

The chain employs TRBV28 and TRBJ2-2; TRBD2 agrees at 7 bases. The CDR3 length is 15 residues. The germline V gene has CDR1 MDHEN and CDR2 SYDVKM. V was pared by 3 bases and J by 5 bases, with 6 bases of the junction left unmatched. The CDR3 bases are TGTGCCAGCAGTTTTCAAGCTAGCGGAACCGGGGAGCTGTTTTTT. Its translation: CASSFQASGTGELFF.

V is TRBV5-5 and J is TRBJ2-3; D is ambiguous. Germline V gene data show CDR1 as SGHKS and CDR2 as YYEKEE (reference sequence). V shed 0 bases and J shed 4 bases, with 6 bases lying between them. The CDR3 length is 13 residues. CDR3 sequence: CASSLVSSDTQYF. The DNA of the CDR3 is TGTGCCAGCAGCTTGGTTTCTTCAGATACGCAGTATTTT.

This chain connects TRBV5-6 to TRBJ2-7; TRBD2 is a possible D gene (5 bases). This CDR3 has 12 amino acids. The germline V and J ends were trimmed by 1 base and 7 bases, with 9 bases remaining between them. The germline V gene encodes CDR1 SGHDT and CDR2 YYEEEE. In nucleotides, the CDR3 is TGTGCCAGCAGCTTGTACCAGCGGGAGCAGTACTTC. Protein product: CASSLYQREQYF.

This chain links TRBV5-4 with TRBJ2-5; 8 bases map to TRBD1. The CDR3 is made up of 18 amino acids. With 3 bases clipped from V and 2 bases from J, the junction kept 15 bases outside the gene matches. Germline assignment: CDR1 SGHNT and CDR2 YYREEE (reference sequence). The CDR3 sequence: CASSYGRFQGASQETQYF. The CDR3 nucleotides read TGTGCCAGCAGCTACGGACGATTTCAGGGGGCGAGTCAAGAGACCCAGTACTTC.

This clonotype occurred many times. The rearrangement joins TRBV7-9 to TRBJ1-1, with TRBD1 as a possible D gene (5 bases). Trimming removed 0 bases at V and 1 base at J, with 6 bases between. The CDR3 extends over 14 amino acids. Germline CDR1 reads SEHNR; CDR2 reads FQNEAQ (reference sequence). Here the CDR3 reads CASSLAGENTEAFF. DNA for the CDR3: TGTGCCAGCAGCTTAGCGGGGGAGAACACTGAAGCTTTCTTT.

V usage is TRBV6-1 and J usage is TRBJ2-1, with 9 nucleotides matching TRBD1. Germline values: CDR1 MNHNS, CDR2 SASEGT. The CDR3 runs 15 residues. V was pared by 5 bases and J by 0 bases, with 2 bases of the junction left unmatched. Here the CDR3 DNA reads TGTGCCAGCAGTCGACAGGGGGACTCCTACAATGAGCAGTTCTTC. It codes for CASSRQGDSYNEQFF.

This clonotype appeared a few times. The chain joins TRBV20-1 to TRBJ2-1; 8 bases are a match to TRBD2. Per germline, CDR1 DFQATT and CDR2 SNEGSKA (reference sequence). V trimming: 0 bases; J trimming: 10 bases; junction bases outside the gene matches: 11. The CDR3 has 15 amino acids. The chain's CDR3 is CSARDLAGEISEQFF. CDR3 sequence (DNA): TGCAGTGCTAGAGATCTAGCGGGCGAGATATCGGAGCAGTTCTTC.

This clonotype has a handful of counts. CDR3 coding DNA: TGTGCCAGCAGTCGACAGGGTCTAAGCACAGATACGCAGTATTTT. Translation: CASSRQGLSTDTQYF. The V call is TRBV14, the J call TRBJ2-3; 7 nucleotides align to TRBD1. Germline CDR1 reads SGHDN; CDR2 reads FVKESK. The junction had 6 bases not matched to a gene; V was cut back by 6 bases and J by 0 bases. The CDR3 consists of 15 residues.

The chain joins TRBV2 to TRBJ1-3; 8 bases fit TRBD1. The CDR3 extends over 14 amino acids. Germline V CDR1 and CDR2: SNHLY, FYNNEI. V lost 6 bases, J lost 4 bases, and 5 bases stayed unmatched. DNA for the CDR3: TGTGCCAGCAGCAGGGGGCCGGAAGGAAACACCATATATTTT. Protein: CASSRGPEGNTIYF.

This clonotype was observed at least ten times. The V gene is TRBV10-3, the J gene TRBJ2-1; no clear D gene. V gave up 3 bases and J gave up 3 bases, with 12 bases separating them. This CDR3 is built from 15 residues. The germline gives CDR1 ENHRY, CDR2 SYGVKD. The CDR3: CAISDWGTNYNEQFF. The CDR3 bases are TGTGCCATCAGTGATTGGGGTACTAACTACAATGAGCAGTTCTTC.